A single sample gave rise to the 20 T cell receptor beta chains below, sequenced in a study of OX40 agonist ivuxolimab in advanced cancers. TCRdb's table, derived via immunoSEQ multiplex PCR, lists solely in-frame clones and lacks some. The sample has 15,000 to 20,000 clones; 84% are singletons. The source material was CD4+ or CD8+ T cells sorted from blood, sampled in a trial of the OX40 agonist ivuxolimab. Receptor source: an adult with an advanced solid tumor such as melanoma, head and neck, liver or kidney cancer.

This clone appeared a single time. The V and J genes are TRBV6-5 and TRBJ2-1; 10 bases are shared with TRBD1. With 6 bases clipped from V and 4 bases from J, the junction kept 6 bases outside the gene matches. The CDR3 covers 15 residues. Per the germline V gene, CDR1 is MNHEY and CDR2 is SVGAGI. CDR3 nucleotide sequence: TGTGCCAGCAGGTCGACAGGGGGCGTATACAATGAGCAGTTCTTC. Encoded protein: CASRSTGGVYNEQFF.

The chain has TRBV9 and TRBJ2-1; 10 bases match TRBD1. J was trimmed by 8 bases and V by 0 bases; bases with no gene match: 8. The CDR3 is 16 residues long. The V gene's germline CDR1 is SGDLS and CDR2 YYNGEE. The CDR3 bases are TGTGCCAGCAGCGTAGGTCGACAGGGGGCGCGCGATGAGCAGTTCTTC. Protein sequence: CASSVGRQGARDEQFF.

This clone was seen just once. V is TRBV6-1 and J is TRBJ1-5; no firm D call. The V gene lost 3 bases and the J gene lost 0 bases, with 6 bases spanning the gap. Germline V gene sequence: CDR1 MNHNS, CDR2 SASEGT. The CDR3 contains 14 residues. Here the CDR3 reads CASSDNHSNQPQHF. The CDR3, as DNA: TGTGCCAGCAGTGACAACCATAGCAATCAGCCCCAGCATTTT.

The CDR3 sequence is CASSLLSGGAEFF. In DNA, the CDR3 is TGTGCCAGCAGCTTATTATCAGGGGGCGCGGAGTTCTTC. This chain uses TRBV11-2 with TRBJ2-1; 8 bases are a match to TRBD1. From germline, CDR1 is SGHAT and CDR2 FQNNGV. V was pared by 2 bases and J by 14 bases, with 8 bases of the junction left unmatched. The CDR3 is 13 residues long.

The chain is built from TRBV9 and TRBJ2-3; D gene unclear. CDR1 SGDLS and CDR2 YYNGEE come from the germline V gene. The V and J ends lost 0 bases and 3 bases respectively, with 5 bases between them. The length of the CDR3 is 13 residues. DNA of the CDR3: TGTGCCAGCAGCGTAGAGCTGACAGATACGCAGTATTTT. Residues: CASSVELTDTQYF.

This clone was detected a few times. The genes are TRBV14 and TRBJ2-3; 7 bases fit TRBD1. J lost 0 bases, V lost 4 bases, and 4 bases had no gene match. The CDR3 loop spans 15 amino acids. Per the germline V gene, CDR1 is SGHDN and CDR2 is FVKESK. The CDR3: CASSRPGQSTDTQYF. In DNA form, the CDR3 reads TGTGCCAGCAGCCGACCGGGACAGAGCACAGATACGCAGTATTTT.

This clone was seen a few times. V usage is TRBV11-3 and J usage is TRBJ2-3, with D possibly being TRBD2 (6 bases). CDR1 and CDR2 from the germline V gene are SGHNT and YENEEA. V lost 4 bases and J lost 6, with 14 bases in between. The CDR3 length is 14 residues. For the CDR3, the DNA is TGTGCCAGCAGCTCGACCCTAGGGAGGGATACGCAGTATTTT. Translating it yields CASSSTLGRDTQYF.

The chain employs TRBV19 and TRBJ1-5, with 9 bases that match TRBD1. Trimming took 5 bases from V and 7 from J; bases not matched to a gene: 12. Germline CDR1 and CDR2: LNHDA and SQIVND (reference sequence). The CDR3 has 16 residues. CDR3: CASSYSGTGLSQPQHF. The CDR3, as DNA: TGTGCCAGTAGTTACTCCGGGACAGGGCTGTCACAGCCCCAGCATTTT.

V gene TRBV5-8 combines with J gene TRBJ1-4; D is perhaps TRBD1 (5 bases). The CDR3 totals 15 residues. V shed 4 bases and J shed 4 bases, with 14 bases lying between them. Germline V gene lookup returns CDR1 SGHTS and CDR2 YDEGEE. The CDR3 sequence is CASSPNGQFNEKLFF. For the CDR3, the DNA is TGTGCCAGCAGCCCGAACGGACAATTTAATGAAAAACTGTTTTTT. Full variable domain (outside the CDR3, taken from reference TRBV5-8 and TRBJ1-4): EAGVTQSPTHLIKTRGQQATLRCSPISGHTSVYWYQQALGLGLQFLLWYDEGEERNRGNFPPRFSGRQFPNYSSELNVNALELEDSALYLCASSPNGQFNEKLFFGSGTQLSVL.

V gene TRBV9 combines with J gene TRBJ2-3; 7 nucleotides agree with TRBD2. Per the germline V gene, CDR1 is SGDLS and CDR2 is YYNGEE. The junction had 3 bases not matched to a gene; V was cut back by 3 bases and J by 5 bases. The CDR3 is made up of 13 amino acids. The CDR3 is CASSGAGEDTQYF. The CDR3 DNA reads TGTGCCAGCAGCGGGGCGGGGGAAGATACGCAGTATTTT.

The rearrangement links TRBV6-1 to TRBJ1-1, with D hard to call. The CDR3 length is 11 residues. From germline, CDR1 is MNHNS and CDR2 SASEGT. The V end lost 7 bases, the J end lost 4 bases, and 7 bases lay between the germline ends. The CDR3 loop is CASTSATEAFF. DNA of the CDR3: TGTGCCAGCACGTCTGCCACTGAAGCTTTCTTT.

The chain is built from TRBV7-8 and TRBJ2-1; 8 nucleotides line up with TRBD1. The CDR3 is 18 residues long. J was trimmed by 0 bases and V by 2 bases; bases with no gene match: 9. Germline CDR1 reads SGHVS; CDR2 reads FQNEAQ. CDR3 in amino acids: CASSLRQGSGSSYNEQFF. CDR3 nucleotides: TGTGCCAGCAGCTTACGACAGGGGTCGGGAAGCTCCTACAATGAGCAGTTCTTC.

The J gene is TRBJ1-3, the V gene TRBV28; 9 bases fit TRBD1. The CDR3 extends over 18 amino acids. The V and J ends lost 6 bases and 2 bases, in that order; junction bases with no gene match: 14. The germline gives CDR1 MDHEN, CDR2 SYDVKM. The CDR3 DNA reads TGTGCCAGCAGCTACCCGGGACAGGGCTTAACGGCTGGAAACACCATATATTTT. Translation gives CASSYPGQGLTAGNTIYF. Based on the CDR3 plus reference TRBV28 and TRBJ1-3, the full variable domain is DVKVTQSSRYLVKRTGEKVFLECVQDMDHENMFWYRQDPGLGLRLIYFSYDVKMKEKGDIPEGYSVSREKKERFSLILESASTNQTSMYLCASSYPGQGLTAGNTIYFGEGSWLTVV.

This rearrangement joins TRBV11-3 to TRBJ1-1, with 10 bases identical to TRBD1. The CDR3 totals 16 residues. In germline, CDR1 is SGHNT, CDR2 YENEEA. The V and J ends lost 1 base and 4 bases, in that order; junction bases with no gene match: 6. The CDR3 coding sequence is TGTGCCAGCAGCTTAGGGACAGGGGGTCGGGGCACTGAAGCTTTCTTT. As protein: CASSLGTGGRGTEAFF.

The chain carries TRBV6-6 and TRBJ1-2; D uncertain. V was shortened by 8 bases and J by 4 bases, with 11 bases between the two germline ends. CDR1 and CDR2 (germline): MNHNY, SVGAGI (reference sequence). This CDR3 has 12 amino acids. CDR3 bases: TGTGCCAGCCGTGAGGGCTCCTATGGCTACACCTTC. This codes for CASREGSYGYTF.

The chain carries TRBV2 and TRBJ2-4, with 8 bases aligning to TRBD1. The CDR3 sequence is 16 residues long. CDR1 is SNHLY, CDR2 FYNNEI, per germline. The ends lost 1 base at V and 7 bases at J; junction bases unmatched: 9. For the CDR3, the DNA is TGTGCCAGCAGTGAAGAGGCACAGGGGGTGAGGAACATTCAGTACTTC. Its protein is CASSEEAQGVRNIQYF. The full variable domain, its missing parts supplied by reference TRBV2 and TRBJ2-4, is EPEVTQTPSHQVTQMGQEVILRCVPISNHLYFYWYRQILGQKVEFLVSFYNNEISEKSEIFDDQFSVERPDGSNFTLKIRSTKLEDSAMYFCASSEEAQGVRNIQYFGAGTRLSVL.

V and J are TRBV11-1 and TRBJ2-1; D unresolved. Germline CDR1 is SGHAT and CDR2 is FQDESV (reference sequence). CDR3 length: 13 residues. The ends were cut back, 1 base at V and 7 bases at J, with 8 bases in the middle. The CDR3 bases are TGTGCCAGCAGCTTAGTTCGTAGGAATGAGCAGTTCTTC. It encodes CASSLVRRNEQFF.

CDR3 amino acids: CASSLGLGVSETQYF. In nucleotides, the CDR3 is TGTGCCAGCAGCTTGGGATTGGGGGTATCAGAGACCCAGTACTTC. The chain couples TRBV5-4 to TRBJ2-5, with D perhaps being TRBD1 or TRBD2 (5 bases each). The germline gives CDR1 SGHNT, CDR2 YYREEE (reference sequence). Between the trimmed V and J ends, which lost 0 bases and 4 bases, there was a span of 13 bases. The CDR3 is 15 residues long.

The CDR3 is CASSYSVEGTYEQYF. The CDR3 region has the DNA TGTGCCAGCAGTTACTCGGTTGAGGGTACCTACGAGCAGTACTTC. This chain uses TRBV6-5 with TRBJ2-7; a weak D match, TRBD2 (5 bases). The ends were cut back, 0 bases at V and 2 bases at J, with 11 bases in the middle. There are 15 residues in the CDR3. CDR1 is MNHEY and CDR2 is SVGAGI in the germline V gene.

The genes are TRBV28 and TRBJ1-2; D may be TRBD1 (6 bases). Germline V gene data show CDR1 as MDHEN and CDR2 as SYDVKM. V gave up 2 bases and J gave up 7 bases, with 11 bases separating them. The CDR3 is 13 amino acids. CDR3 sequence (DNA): TGTGCCAGCAGTTTAAGGGGGGCGCGTGGCTACACCTTC. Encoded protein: CASSLRGARGYTF.